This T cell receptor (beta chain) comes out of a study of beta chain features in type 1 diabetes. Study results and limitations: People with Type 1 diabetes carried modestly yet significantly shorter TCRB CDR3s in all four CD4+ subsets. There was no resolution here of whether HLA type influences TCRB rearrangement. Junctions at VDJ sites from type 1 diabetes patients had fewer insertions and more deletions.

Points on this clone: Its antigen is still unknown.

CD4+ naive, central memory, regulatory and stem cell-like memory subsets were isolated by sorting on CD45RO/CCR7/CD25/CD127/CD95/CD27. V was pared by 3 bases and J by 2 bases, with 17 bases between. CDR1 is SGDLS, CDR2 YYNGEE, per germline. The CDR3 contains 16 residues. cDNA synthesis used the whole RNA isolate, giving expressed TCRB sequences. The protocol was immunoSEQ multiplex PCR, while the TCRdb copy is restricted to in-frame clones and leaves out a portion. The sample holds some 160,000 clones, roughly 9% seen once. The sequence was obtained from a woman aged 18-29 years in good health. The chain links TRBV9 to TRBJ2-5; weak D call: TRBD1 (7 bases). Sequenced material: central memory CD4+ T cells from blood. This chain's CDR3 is CASSAQAGQTQETQYF. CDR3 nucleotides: TGTGCCAGCAGCGCCCAGGCGGGACAGACTCAAGAGACCCAGTACTTC. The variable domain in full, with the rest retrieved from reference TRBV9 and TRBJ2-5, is DSGVTQTPKHLITATGQRVTLRCSPRSGDLSVYWYQQSLDQGLQFLIQYYNGEERAKGNILERFSAQQFPDLHSELNLSSLELGDSALYFCASSAQAGQTQETQYFGPGTRLLVL.